The 9 T cell receptor beta chains given below trace back to one sample, sequenced in a study of early T cells in non-severe SARS-CoV-2 infection. TCRdb re-derived calls from the 5' RACE reads in MiXCR, one entry per CDR3 protein. The table lists about 64,000 distinct CDR3 sequences, over 10% of them singletons. Sequenced: whole blood. These receptor sequences come from an adult who was a healthcare worker with PCR-confirmed SARS-CoV-2 infection or an uninfected control (not recorded which).

This chain uses TRBV5-1 with TRBJ2-7, with D maybe TRBD1 (5 bases). This CDR3 has 13 residues. The germline V and J ends were trimmed by 1 base and 4 bases, with 9 bases remaining between them. Looked up from germline, CDR1 is SGHRS and CDR2 is YFSETQ. In DNA, the CDR3 is TGCGCCAGCAGCTTGCTGCCAGGGTACGAGCAGTACTTC. It translates to CASSLLPGYEQYF.

This clonotype was recorded a few times. The chain is built from TRBV11-2 and TRBJ2-1; D is possibly TRBD1 or TRBD2 (6 bases each). Germline V gene lookup returns CDR1 SGHAT and CDR2 FQNNGV. The CDR3 consists of 15 residues. Trimming took off 5 bases at V and 1 base at J, with 12 bases between the two ends. CDR3 region: CASSQWRGSYNEQFF. CDR3 nucleotide sequence: TGTGCCAGCAGCCAGTGGAGGGGGTCCTACAATGAGCAGTTCTTC.

This clonotype was recorded many times. The genes are TRBV11-3 and TRBJ2-1; the D gene is possibly TRBD2 (6 bases). Trimming left V 1 base short and J 8 bases short, with 9 bases between. The CDR3 has 13 amino acids. Germline V gene data show CDR1 as SGHNT and CDR2 as YENEEA. The CDR3 DNA reads TGTGCCAGCAGCTTAGGAGAGCGGGATGAGCAGTTCTTC. Its translation is CASSLGERDEQFF.

The chain links TRBV6-5 to TRBJ1-2; no reliable D call. CDR3 length equals 15 residues. CDR1 and CDR2 (germline): MNHEY, SVGAGI. V was trimmed by 6 bases and J by 7 bases, leaving 21 bases between them. In DNA form, the CDR3 reads TGTGCCAGCAGGGGCCTCGGAGGCGGCTTAGGTGGCTACACCTTC. Translated, it gives CASRGLGGGLGGYTF.

This clonotype was observed a few times. Here the CDR3 reads CSVEDRQGRVGYTF. DNA of the CDR3: TGCAGCGTTGAAGATCGACAGGGGCGGGTTGGCTACACCTTC. The genes are TRBV29-1 and TRBJ1-2, with 8 bases identical to TRBD1. The CDR3 runs 14 residues. After removal of 0 bases from V and 7 bases from J, the junction contained 7 bases not matched to a gene. The germline V gene encodes CDR1 SQVTM and CDR2 ANQGSEA.

This clonotype has more than one count but fewer than ten. The chain links TRBV4-3 to TRBJ1-2; D is perhaps TRBD1 (5 bases). Germline CDR1 LGHNA, CDR2 YSLEER. V was clipped by 5 bases and J by 7 bases, with 17 bases between them. The CDR3 has 14 amino acids. The CDR3 region is CASSALGTSIGYTF. The DNA of the CDR3 is TGCGCCAGCAGCGCTTTGGGGACGTCTATTGGCTACACCTTC.

This clonotype was recorded at least ten times. This chain uses TRBV6-5 with TRBJ2-7; D is unclear. With 5 bases removed from V and 1 base from J, the gap between germline ends came to 12 bases. Germline V gene sequence: CDR1 MNHEY, CDR2 SVGAGI. CDR3 length equals 14 residues. The CDR3 region has the DNA TGTGCCAGCAGTCCCCGGCCCGTATCCTACGAGCAGTACTTC. Its translation is CASSPRPVSYEQYF.

The sample holds many counts of this clonotype. The rearrangement joins TRBV2 to TRBJ2-6; D unresolved. Germline values: CDR1 SNHLY, CDR2 FYNNEI. The length of the CDR3 is 14 residues. Trimming removed 9 bases from V and 0 bases from J, with 9 bases in between. The CDR3 is CARYESSGANVLTF. CDR3 sequence (DNA): TGTGCCAGATATGAGAGCTCTGGGGCCAACGTCCTGACTTTC.

This sequence joins TRBV6-1 and TRBJ2-2; 13 bases line up with TRBD2. CDR1 is MNHNS and CDR2 is SASEGT in the germline V gene. The CDR3 is 15 amino acids. V trimming: 6 bases; J trimming: 7 bases; junction bases outside the gene matches: 5. The CDR3 protein is CASRLAGGPHGELFF. The CDR3 coding sequence is TGTGCCAGCAGACTAGCGGGGGGGCCCCACGGGGAGCTGTTTTTT.